The entry below gives a single T cell receptor (beta chain) sequence along with its context. Its antigen is unidentified. This entry is derived from a study of cytomegalovirus exposure and HLA in healthy donors. Study-wide context: In a previous analysis, 120 million or so unique TCR beta sequences were found from roughly 180 million T cells. The Caucasian-associated ancestry cluster contained approximately 81% of the roughly 390 genotyped donors. Whole-study results and caveats: V- and J-gene trimming of TCR beta was linked (in a later analysis) to a missense DCLRE1C variant.

PCR employed 60 Vbeta and 13 Jbeta primers. Assay used: immunoSEQ multiplex PCR; TCRdb lists only in-frame clones, some missing. The table shows roughly 280,000 clones, with around two thirds occurring only once. This CDR3 region has 14 residues. Germline V gene lookup returns CDR1 SEHNR and CDR2 FQNEAQ (reference sequence). Trimming cost V 5 bases and J 7 bases, with 15 bases left between them. This receptor was obtained from a female donor in good health and CMV-seronegative. The sequenced sample was PBMCs. This chain connects TRBV7-9 to TRBJ1-5; tentative D call: TRBD1 (6 bases). The CDR3: CASSLTGSRQPQHF. CDR3 in DNA: TGTGCCAGCAGCCTAACAGGGAGCAGGCAGCCCCAGCATTTT.